Described below is a single T cell receptor (beta chain) sequence and its context. This sample was taken from a study of control samples from healthy donors and cancer patients. TCRdb keeps only in-frame clones here, not all; method: immunoSEQ multiplex PCR. The sample carries 160,000 or so clones, about 94% recorded once. CDR1 is GTSNPN, CDR2 SVGIG, per germline (reference sequence). CDR3 length: 12 residues. After removal of 4 bases from V and 5 bases from J, the junction contained 2 bases not matched to a gene. This clonotype originated in a man aged 60 to 69 with colorectal cancer. This rearrangement joins TRBV30 to TRBJ2-3, with TRBD1 matching over 8 bases. The sequenced material came from PBMCs. This CDR3 is CAWNRGVDTQYF. CDR3 bases: TGTGCCTGGAACAGGGGGGTAGATACGCAGTATTTT.